This record looks at one T cell receptor beta chain sequence and its context. Its antigen is still unknown. Germline assignment: CDR1 MNHNS and CDR2 SASEGT. This CDR3 is 17 amino acids long. V was clipped by 1 base and J by 1 base; unmatched bases: 4. The PCR employed 60 Vbeta primers together with 13 Jbeta primers. Clones were read by immunoSEQ multiplex PCR, and TCRdb kept only the in-frame ones, dropping some. The sample lists approximately 180,000 clones, 80% seen once, with 6% to 7.5% in the top ten. This sample is drawn from a study of cytomegalovirus exposure and HLA in healthy donors. Study-level points and caveats: Later analysis found that TCR beta chains associated with HLA were more clonally expanded than other, equally common chains.

The chain links TRBV6-1 to TRBJ2-1; 10 nucleotides agree with TRBD2. The sequence was collected from a young man in good health and CMV-seropositive. Sequenced input: PBMCs. The CDR3 reads CASSEVPSGGSYNEQFF. The CDR3 bases are TGTGCCAGCAGTGAAGTCCCTAGCGGGGGTTCCTACAATGAGCAGTTCTTC.